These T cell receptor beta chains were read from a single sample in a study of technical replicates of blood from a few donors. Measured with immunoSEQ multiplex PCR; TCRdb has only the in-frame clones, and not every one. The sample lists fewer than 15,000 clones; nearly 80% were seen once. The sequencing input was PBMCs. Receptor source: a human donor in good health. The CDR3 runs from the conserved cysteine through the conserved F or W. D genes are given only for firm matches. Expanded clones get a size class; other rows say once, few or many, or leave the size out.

CDR3 protein: CAISPSLGGQPRDEQYF
CDR3 DNA: TGTGCCATCAGTCCAAGCCTGGGGGGGCAACCCCGCGACGAGCAGTACTTC
clone size: -
V gene: TRBV10-3
D gene: -
J gene: TRBJ2-7

CDR3 protein: CASSLSSGLYNEQFF
CDR3 DNA: TGTGCCAGCAGTTTATCTAGCGGACTATACAATGAGCAGTTCTTC
clone size: -
V gene: TRBV7-9
D gene: TRBD2
J gene: TRBJ2-1

CDR3 protein: CASSQERGRGQPQHF
CDR3 DNA: TGTGCCAGCAGCCAAGAAAGGGGGAGAGGGCAGCCCCAGCATTTT
clone size: -
V gene: TRBV4-2
D gene: -
J gene: TRBJ1-5

CDR3 protein: CASRRFMSTDTQYF
CDR3 DNA: TGTGCCAGCAGGCGGTTTATGAGCACAGATACGCAGTATTTT
clone size: -
V gene: TRBV28
D gene: -
J gene: TRBJ2-3

CDR3 protein: CASSEAERMNTEAFF
CDR3 DNA: TGTGCCAGCAGTGAGGCAGAAAGAATGAACACTGAAGCTTTCTTT
clone size: -
V gene: TRBV2
D gene: -
J gene: TRBJ1-1

CDR3 protein: CASSSPGYGYTF
CDR3 DNA: TGCGCCAGCAGCTCTCCCGGCTATGGCTACACCTTC
clone size: -
V gene: TRBV5-1
D gene: -
J gene: TRBJ1-2

CDR3 protein: CASSLPQGTGAHEQYF
CDR3 DNA: TGTGCCAGCAGCTTACCCCAAGGGACAGGGGCCCACGAGCAGTACTTC
clone size: once
V gene: TRBV13
D gene: TRBD1
J gene: TRBJ2-7

CDR3 protein: CASSLSPSFYEQYF
CDR3 DNA: TGTGCCAGCAGTTTATCCCCTAGCTTCTACGAGCAGTACTTC
clone size: -
V gene: TRBV27
D gene: -
J gene: TRBJ2-7

CDR3 protein: CSSVDRGSSGANVLTF
CDR3 DNA: TGCAGCTCTGTGGACAGGGGTAGCTCTGGGGCCAACGTCCTGACTTTC
clone size: -
V gene: TRBV29-1
D gene: TRBD1
J gene: TRBJ2-6

CDR3 protein: CAISESAGQGTGYTF
CDR3 DNA: TGTGCCATCAGTGAGTCGGCGGGACAGGGGACTGGCTACACCTTC
clone size: -
V gene: TRBV10-3
D gene: TRBD1
J gene: TRBJ1-2

CDR3 protein: CASSPMGQSSSGNTIYF
CDR3 DNA: TGTGCCAGCTCACCAATGGGACAGAGTAGCTCTGGAAACACCATATATTTT
clone size: -
V gene: TRBV18
D gene: TRBD1
J gene: TRBJ1-3

CDR3 protein: CASSLRPGMSNNEQFF
CDR3 DNA: TGTGCCAGCAGCTTAAGGCCGGGGATGTCCAACAATGAGCAGTTCTTC
clone size: -
V gene: TRBV7-2
D gene: -
J gene: TRBJ2-1

CDR3 protein: CASSVASAGGTTEQFF
CDR3 DNA: TGTGCCAGCAGCGTAGCTTCTGCGGGAGGAACAACTGAGCAGTTCTTC
clone size: -
V gene: TRBV9
D gene: TRBD2
J gene: TRBJ2-1

CDR3 protein: CASSPNQGANYGYTF
CDR3 DNA: TGTGCCAGCTCACCCAATCAAGGGGCTAACTATGGCTACACCTTC
clone size: -
V gene: TRBV18
D gene: -
J gene: TRBJ1-2

CDR3 protein: CASSFENRGRGNTIYF
CDR3 DNA: TGTGCCAGCAGCTTTGAAAACAGGGGTCGTGGAAACACCATATATTTT
clone size: -
V gene: TRBV12-1
D gene: -
J gene: TRBJ1-3

CDR3 protein: CASSVDGSGTYEQYF
CDR3 DNA: TGTGCCAGCAGCGTAGATGGTAGCGGGACCTACGAGCAGTACTTC
clone size: -
V gene: TRBV9
D gene: TRBD2
J gene: TRBJ2-7

CDR3 protein: CASSLGGDRYNEQFF
CDR3 DNA: TGCGCCAGCAGCTTGGGGGGGGACCGGTACAATGAGCAGTTCTTC
clone size: -
V gene: TRBV5-1
D gene: -
J gene: TRBJ2-1

CDR3 protein: CASSWGGGGYTF
CDR3 DNA: TGTGCCAGCAGCTGGGGGGGAGGTGGCTACACCTTC
clone size: -
V gene: TRBV5-6
D gene: -
J gene: TRBJ1-2

CDR3 protein: CAISESAGGPGETQYF
CDR3 DNA: TGTGCCATCAGTGAGTCGGCGGGAGGGCCAGGGGAGACCCAGTACTTC
clone size: -
V gene: TRBV10-3
D gene: TRBD2
J gene: TRBJ2-5

CDR3 protein: CARPGQTNYNEQFF
CDR3 DNA: TGTGCCAGGCCGGGACAGACAAACTACAATGAGCAGTTCTTC
clone size: -
V gene: TRBV28
D gene: TRBD1
J gene: TRBJ2-1